Listed here are 23 T cell receptor beta chains from one sample, sequenced in a study of T cells after yellow fever vaccination. TCRdb independently ran MiXCR on the 5' RACE reads; one entry per CDR3 protein. The sample yields around 610,000 distinct CDR3 sequences, about 13% seen once. Sample: PBMCs, taken on the day of the yellow fever booster vaccination. These receptors all stem from a man aged 25-45 years who received the YFV17D yellow fever vaccine.

The sample holds a few counts of this clonotype. CDR3 coding DNA: TGTGCCAGCAGCTTGGACAGGGATAGGGATACGCAGTATTTT. Amino acid sequence: CASSLDRDRDTQYF. This sequence joins TRBV5-6 and TRBJ2-3; TRBD1 is a possible D gene (6 bases). Trimming took off 0 bases at V and 6 bases at J, with 11 bases between the two ends. This CDR3 is built from 14 residues. Germline assignment: CDR1 SGHDT and CDR2 YYEEEE.

The genes are TRBV12-3 or TRBV12-4 and TRBJ2-4; D not certain. This CDR3 is built from 17 residues. V was shortened by 7 bases and J by 0 bases, with 19 bases between the two germline ends. CDR3 nucleotides: TGTGCCAGCACCATACACGGCTACTCCCTAGCCAAAAACATTCAGTACTTC. Translated: CASTIHGYSLAKNIQYF.

The chain's CDR3 is CASSVASASEQFF. In nucleotides, the CDR3 is TGTGCCAGCAGCGTAGCCAGCGCGAGTGAGCAGTTCTTC. V usage is TRBV9 and J usage is TRBJ2-1; no definite D call. The V gene's germline CDR1 is SGDLS and CDR2 YYNGEE. This CDR3 region has 13 residues. V was pared by 0 bases and J by 9 bases, with 10 bases between.

The chain uses TRBV19 and TRBJ2-2, with 9 nucleotides matching TRBD2. Germline-derived CDR1 and CDR2 are LNHDA and SQIVND (reference sequence). The CDR3 consists of 19 residues. The J segment lost 4 bases and the V segment lost 4 bases, leaving 16 bases of the junction unmatched. The chain's CDR3 is CASSTPRRGRAQGTGELFF. In nucleotides, the CDR3 is TGTGCCAGTAGTACCCCCAGACGCGGGAGGGCCCAGGGCACCGGGGAGCTGTTTTTT.

The chain carries TRBV5-4 and TRBJ2-1; possibly TRBD1 for D (5 bases). Trimming cost V 3 bases and J 2 bases, with 9 bases left between them. Germline V CDR1 and CDR2: SGHNT, YYREEE (reference sequence). This CDR3 is 14 amino acids long. CDR3 in amino acids: CASSSDKAYNEQFF. In nucleotides, the CDR3 is TGTGCCAGCAGCTCGGACAAGGCCTACAATGAGCAGTTCTTC.

Only a few counts were recorded for this clonotype. This chain links TRBV29-1 with TRBJ2-1, with 7 bases fitting TRBD2. V was clipped by 3 bases and J by 1 base; unmatched bases: 9. This CDR3 is 16 amino acids long. Germline V gene data show CDR1 as SQVTM and CDR2 as ANQGSEA. The chain's CDR3 is CSVDEPGEGSYNEQFF. The CDR3 DNA reads TGCAGCGTTGATGAACCTGGGGAGGGGTCCTACAATGAGCAGTTCTTC.

The chain joins TRBV7-2 to TRBJ2-3; 10 nucleotides align to TRBD2. This CDR3 spans 15 amino acids. Germline V lookup: CDR1 SGHTA, CDR2 FQGNSA. Losses at the gene ends were 5 bases for V and 6 bases for J; bases not matched to a gene: 8. CDR3 loop: CASSKRTSGSDTQYF. CDR3 DNA: TGTGCCAGCAGCAAACGGACTAGCGGTAGTGATACGCAGTATTTT.

J is TRBJ2-5 and V is TRBV11-2; D perhaps matches TRBD1 (7 bases). Germline CDR1 and CDR2: SGHAT and FQNNGV. V was trimmed by 8 bases and J by 4 bases, leaving 26 bases between them. CDR3 length equals 17 residues. The CDR3 DNA sequence: TGTGCCAGCGAAGGGTCGCTCGACAGGGAGGTTGGAGAGACCCAGTACTTC. Translating it yields CASEGSLDREVGETQYF.

There are a few counts of this clonotype. The chain's CDR3 is CASSYGPGTSNQPQHF. The CDR3 DNA sequence: TGTGCCAGCAGTTACGGCCCAGGAACAAGCAATCAGCCCCAGCATTTT. The rearrangement uses TRBV6-2 or TRBV6-3 and TRBJ1-5, with unresolved D. V lost 2 bases, J lost 1 base, and 12 bases lay in between. The CDR3 is made up of 16 amino acids. From germline, CDR1 is MNHEY and CDR2 SVGEGT.

The V call is TRBV6-5, the J call TRBJ2-5; 9 nucleotides align to TRBD1. Germline-derived CDR1 and CDR2 are MNHEY and SVGAGI. The junction had 8 bases not matched to a gene; V was cut back by 4 bases and J by 5 bases. The CDR3 covers 15 residues. DNA for the CDR3: TGTGCCAGCAGTTGCAGGGGACAGGGTCGTGAGACCCAGTACTTC. Protein product: CASSCRGQGRETQYF.

The chain recombines TRBV27 with TRBJ2-3, with 7 positions matching TRBD1. The V and J ends lost 4 bases and 1 base, in that order; junction bases with no gene match: 5. Germline V gene lookup returns CDR1 MNHEY and CDR2 SMNVEV (reference sequence). The CDR3 runs 15 residues. CDR3 in DNA: TGTGCCAGCAGTTGGACAGGTTTTCGCACAGATACGCAGTATTTT. Translated, it gives CASSWTGFRTDTQYF.

CDR3 amino acids: CAISESDWATQYF. CDR3 nucleotide sequence: TGTGCCATCAGTGAGTCGGACTGGGCGACCCAGTACTTC. The chain links TRBV10-3 to TRBJ2-5; perhaps TRBD2 as D (5 bases). Germline loops: CDR1 ENHRY, CDR2 SYGVKD. The CDR3 is made up of 13 amino acids. V gave up 0 bases and J gave up 7 bases, with 9 bases separating them.

The chain recombines TRBV7-2 with TRBJ2-1; D possibly corresponds to TRBD2 (6 bases). The germline V and J ends were trimmed by 1 base and 9 bases, with 16 bases remaining between them. CDR1 and CDR2 from the germline V gene are SGHTA and FQGNSA. The CDR3 has 15 amino acids. CDR3 coding DNA: TGTGCCAGCAGCTTAGTAAGCGGGTGGAAGTTTGAGCAGTTCTTC. Protein sequence: CASSLVSGWKFEQFF.

The chain has TRBV7-9 and TRBJ2-5; TRBD2 might be the D (6 bases). Germline V gene sequence: CDR1 SEHNR, CDR2 FQNEAQ (reference sequence). The CDR3 is made up of 15 amino acids. Between the trimmed V and J ends, which lost 6 bases and 5 bases, there was a span of 19 bases. This CDR3 reads CASSPLANPGETQYF. CDR3 nucleotides: TGTGCCAGCAGTCCCCTAGCGAACCCGGGGGAGACCCAGTACTTC.

At least ten counts were recorded for this clonotype. V is TRBV7-9 and J is TRBJ1-1, with 7 nucleotides matching TRBD1. The CDR3 sequence is 12 residues long. Germline V gives CDR1 SEHNR, CDR2 FQNEAQ (reference sequence). With V trimmed by 2 bases and J by 6 bases, 0 bases remained unmatched. CDR3 sequence reads: CASSLTGAEAFF. DNA for the CDR3: TGTGCCAGCAGCTTAACAGGGGCTGAAGCTTTCTTT.

In this sample, this clonotype turned up a few times. The V gene is TRBV7-8, the J gene TRBJ2-1, with D unresolved. Germline-derived CDR1 and CDR2 are SGHVS and FQNEAQ. V gave up 3 bases and J gave up 5 bases, with 8 bases separating them. The CDR3 covers 13 residues. Here the CDR3 reads CASSLTRNNEQFF. The DNA for the CDR3 is TGTGCCAGCAGCTTGACGAGGAACAATGAGCAGTTCTTC.

V usage is TRBV11-2 and J usage is TRBJ1-4; D unclear. With 0 bases removed from V and 0 bases from J, the gap between germline ends came to 11 bases. Germline assignment: CDR1 SGHAT and CDR2 FQNNGV. There are 17 residues in the CDR3. The DNA of the CDR3 is TGTGCCAGCAGCTTAGATCCTTTAAGTGCAACTAATGAAAAACTGTTTTTT. Protein product: CASSLDPLSATNEKLFF.

This clonotype was seen a handful of times. The chain has TRBV29-1 and TRBJ2-1; 14 nucleotides match TRBD2. This CDR3 spans 14 amino acids. The V gene end was trimmed by 4 bases and the J gene end by 12 bases; junction bases not matched to a gene: 8. Germline V CDR1 and CDR2: SQVTM, ANQGSEA. CDR3 protein: CSVGGGLAGAGQFF. The CDR3 DNA follows: TGCAGCGTTGGGGGGGGACTAGCGGGAGCGGGGCAGTTCTTC.

The chain carries TRBV5-1 and TRBJ1-3, with D unresolved. The CDR3 runs 13 residues. Germline lookup yields CDR1 SGHRS and CDR2 YFSETQ. V shed 0 bases and J shed 4 bases, with 5 bases lying between them. In DNA form, the CDR3 reads TGCGCCAGCAGCTTGGACATCGGAAACACCATATATTTT. As protein: CASSLDIGNTIYF.

The V call is TRBV5-1, the J call TRBJ2-1, with 12 positions matching TRBD1. The germline V gene has CDR1 SGHRS and CDR2 YFSETQ. The J segment lost 7 bases and the V segment lost 3 bases, leaving 8 bases of the junction unmatched. The CDR3 runs 16 residues. CDR3 DNA sequence: TGCGCCAGCAGCTGGGGGGACAGGGGGCGGTGGAATGAGCAGTTCTTC. This codes for CASSWGDRGRWNEQFF.

The V gene is TRBV29-1, the J gene TRBJ2-7; 9 bases fit TRBD1. Germline trimming cut 3 bases from V and 5 bases from J; bases unmatched to any gene: 17. Looked up from germline, CDR1 is SQVTM and CDR2 is ANQGSEA. The CDR3 is 17 residues long. CDR3: CSVERAGQGGYSHEQYF. The CDR3 region has the DNA TGCAGCGTTGAGCGGGCGGGACAGGGCGGTTACAGCCACGAGCAGTACTTC.

The sample holds a few counts of this clonotype. This rearrangement joins TRBV30 to TRBJ1-4; maybe TRBD1 (5 bases). The CDR3 extends over 13 amino acids. Per germline, CDR1 GTSNPN and CDR2 SVGIG (reference sequence). Trimming took 8 bases from V and 7 from J, leaving 17 bases between them. The CDR3 sequence is CARSLQGGEKLFF. The CDR3 nucleotides read TGTGCCCGATCGCTGCAGGGAGGTGAAAAACTGTTTTTT.

This CDR3 reads CASSTAPGGEQYF. CDR3 in DNA: TGTGCCAGTAGTACCGCACCTGGTGGCGAGCAGTACTTC. The J gene is TRBJ2-7, the V gene TRBV19; D gene unclear. The V and J ends lost 4 bases and 6 bases respectively, with 13 bases between them. In germline, CDR1 is LNHDA, CDR2 SQIVND (reference sequence). The CDR3 totals 13 residues.